Following are 8 T cell receptor beta chains from one sample sequenced in a study of post-analysis software for immune sequencing data. Study results and caveats: Higher frequency in patients than in controls was seen for roughly 5 TRBV segments, with TRBV5-6, TRBV5-1 and TRBV20-1 among them.

Unique molecular identifiers were carried by the TCR beta cDNA libraries. TCRdb analysed the PCR reads with MiXCR anew, one entry per CDR3 protein. This table has about 400,000 distinct CDR3 sequences, about a third appearing once. These receptors have no known antigen. The sequencing sample was made of blood. Every receptor here comes from a girl aged 10-17 years with multiple sclerosis.

The chain couples TRBV27 to TRBJ2-5; 9 bases are a match to TRBD2. This CDR3 contains 15 residues. CDR1 MNHEY and CDR2 SMNVEV come from the germline V gene (reference sequence). The trim removed 6 bases at V and 3 bases at J, leaving 8 bases unmatched. CDR3 sequence: CASRLIAGEKETQYF. The CDR3 coding sequence is TGTGCCAGCAGACTTATAGCGGGGGAAAAAGAGACCCAGTACTTC.

V gene TRBV7-9 combines with J gene TRBJ2-1; no clear D gene. The CDR3 has 13 residues. V gave up 8 bases and J gave up 13 bases, with 21 bases separating them. Germline CDR1 reads SEHNR; CDR2 reads FQNEAQ (reference sequence). This chain's CDR3 is CASLPGNQETQFF. CDR3 nucleotides: TGTGCCAGCCTCCCGGGCAACCAAGAGACCCAGTTCTTC.

This clonotype was seen more than once but under ten times. The V gene is TRBV5-1, the J gene TRBJ1-5; D remains ambiguous. The CDR3 covers 11 residues. Trimming removed 2 bases from V and 7 bases from J, with 4 bases in between. Looked up from germline, CDR1 is SGHRS and CDR2 is YFSETQ. The CDR3 nucleotides are TGCGCCAGCAGCTTCTCACAGCCCCAGCATTTT. Its protein product is CASSFSQPQHF.

The CDR3 region is CASSSRTVAGTNEKLFF. The CDR3 nucleotides read TGTGCCAGCAGTTCCCGGACAGTTGCAGGAACCAATGAAAAACTGTTTTTT. The V gene is TRBV6-2 or TRBV6-3, the J gene TRBJ1-4; tentatively, D is TRBD1 (6 bases). Germline CDR1 and CDR2: MNHEY and SVGEGT. The V gene lost 4 bases and the J gene lost 5 bases, with 20 bases spanning the gap. This CDR3 is 17 amino acids long.

This clonotype occurred a few times. The CDR3 DNA follows: TGCGCCAGCAGCCAAGACCCCGGTACCTACGAGCAGTACTTC. It yields the protein CASSQDPGTYEQYF. V usage is TRBV4-1 and J usage is TRBJ2-7; no clear D gene. Germline values: CDR1 MGHRA, CDR2 YSYEKL. The CDR3 extends over 14 amino acids. With 0 bases removed from V and 2 bases from J, the gap between germline ends came to 8 bases.

This sequence joins TRBV3-1 and TRBJ2-7; TRBD2 matches at 8 bases. V was clipped by 2 bases and J by 0 bases; unmatched bases: 0. The germline gives CDR1 LGHDT, CDR2 YNNKEL (reference sequence). The length of the CDR3 is 14 residues. CDR3 sequence (DNA): TGTGCCAGCAGCCAACTAGCGGGCTCCTACGAGCAGTACTTC. Its protein product is CASSQLAGSYEQYF.

This clonotype was detected many times. The chain employs TRBV5-6 and TRBJ2-4, with a tentative D call TRBD1 (5 bases). Trimming took off 0 bases at V and 0 bases at J, with 16 bases between the two ends. This CDR3 has 18 amino acids. Looked up from germline, CDR1 is SGHDT and CDR2 is YYEEEE. CDR3 sequence: CASSLVRPGLLAKNIQYF. The CDR3 nucleotides are TGTGCCAGCAGCTTGGTACGTCCAGGGTTACTAGCCAAAAACATTCAGTACTTC.

The chain combines TRBV13 with TRBJ2-3, with 9 nucleotides matching TRBD2. This CDR3 comprises 16 residues. J was trimmed by 2 bases and V by 4 bases; bases with no gene match: 7. CDR1 is PRHDT and CDR2 is FYEKMQ in the germline V gene (reference sequence). The CDR3 sequence is CASSSSGTSPTDTQYF. As DNA, the CDR3 is TGTGCCAGCAGCTCATCCGGGACTAGCCCCACAGATACGCAGTATTTT.